Listed below are T cell receptor beta chains from one sample, sequenced in a study of cytomegalovirus exposure and HLA in healthy donors. Here immunoSEQ multiplex PCR was the method, and the copy in TCRdb shows in-frame clones only, minus some. The repertoire has 80,000 to 130,000 clones, roughly 83% of them found once; the top ten carry approximately 3.7%. Source material: PBMCs. These receptors were collected from a female donor in good health and CMV-seropositive. Each CDR3 is given with its conserved first and last residue. The order of the fields is clone size, V gene, J gene, D gene, CDR3 DNA, CDR3 protein. A D gene is named only where the DNA matches it firmly. Rows give clone size only sometimes, using once, few, many, or a class for an expanded clone.

clone_size: few; v_call: TRBV19; j_call: TRBJ1-1; d_call: NA; cdr3_nt: TGTGCCAGTAGTATAGAGGGCAGGGCGAACACTGAAGCTTTCTTT; cdr3_aa: CASSIEGRANTEAFF
clone_size: NA; v_call: TRBV27; j_call: TRBJ2-7; d_call: NA; cdr3_nt: TGTGCCAGCAGCCCGGGGATAACCTACGAGCAGTACTTC; cdr3_aa: CASSPGITYEQYF
clone_size: NA; v_call: TRBV6-1; j_call: TRBJ2-3; d_call: NA; cdr3_nt: TGTGCCAGCAGTTCATCAGATACGCAGTATTTT; cdr3_aa: CASSSSDTQYF
clone_size: NA; v_call: TRBV15; j_call: TRBJ1-5; d_call: TRBD1; cdr3_nt: TGTGCCACTAGAAACCGGGACAGAAATCAGCCCCAGCATTTT; cdr3_aa: CATRNRDRNQPQHF
clone_size: few; v_call: TRBV5-4; j_call: TRBJ2-5; d_call: NA; cdr3_nt: TGTGCCAGCAGCTTGTTGACTGGACAAGAGACCCAGTACTTC; cdr3_aa: CASSLLTGQETQYF
clone_size: NA; v_call: TRBV7-2; j_call: TRBJ1-6; d_call: NA; cdr3_nt: TGTGCCAGCAGCTTACAGGGTATTCAATCACCCCTCCACTTT; cdr3_aa: CASSLQGIQSPLHF
clone_size: NA; v_call: TRBV9; j_call: TRBJ2-5; d_call: TRBD2; cdr3_nt: TGTGCCAGCAGCGCCGAGCGGGAGCCCCAAGAGACCCAGTACTTC; cdr3_aa: CASSAEREPQETQYF
clone_size: NA; v_call: TRBV15; j_call: TRBJ1-6; d_call: NA; cdr3_nt: TGTGCCACCAGCAGAGAAACAGGGTCCCCCTTTAATTCACCCCTCCACTTT; cdr3_aa: CATSRETGSPFNSPLHF
clone_size: NA; v_call: TRBV6-1; j_call: TRBJ1-2; d_call: NA; cdr3_nt: TGTGCCAGCAGCTCCTTACAGGGAATACCCTATGGCTACACCTTC; cdr3_aa: CASSSLQGIPYGYTF
clone_size: NA; v_call: TRBV29-1; j_call: TRBJ1-2; d_call: TRBD1; cdr3_nt: TGCAGCGTCGTGAGGGACAGGGGAGGCTACACCTTC; cdr3_aa: CSVVRDRGGYTF
clone_size: once; v_call: TRBV6-6; j_call: TRBJ2-1; d_call: TRBD2; cdr3_nt: TGTGCCAGCGGGACTAGCGGGGGGGAAGGTGAGCAGTTCTTC; cdr3_aa: CASGTSGGEGEQFF
clone_size: NA; v_call: TRBV7-9; j_call: TRBJ2-3; d_call: NA; cdr3_nt: TGTGCCAGCAGCTTAGGACTAGATACGCAGTATTTT; cdr3_aa: CASSLGLDTQYF
clone_size: NA; v_call: TRBV18; j_call: TRBJ1-3; d_call: NA; cdr3_nt: TGTGCCAGCTCACCCGGACACACAGGCGGCACCATATATTTT; cdr3_aa: CASSPGHTGGTIYF
clone_size: NA; v_call: TRBV28; j_call: TRBJ1-5; d_call: NA; cdr3_nt: TGTGCCAGCAGTTTAGGGGCTAAGGGCAATCAGCCCCAGCATTTT; cdr3_aa: CASSLGAKGNQPQHF
clone_size: NA; v_call: TRBV6-5; j_call: TRBJ2-1; d_call: NA; cdr3_nt: TGTGCCAGCAGCCCTGACAGAGTATCCCACAATGAGCAGTTCTTC; cdr3_aa: CASSPDRVSHNEQFF
clone_size: NA; v_call: TRBV6-5; j_call: TRBJ2-7; d_call: NA; cdr3_nt: TGTGCCAGCAGTTACCGAGGGGGCGAGCAGTACTTC; cdr3_aa: CASSYRGGEQYF
clone_size: NA; v_call: TRBV15; j_call: TRBJ2-6; d_call: NA; cdr3_nt: TGTGCCACCAGTAAAGTCGCGACAGCCGACTGGGCCAACGGCCTGACTTTC; cdr3_aa: CATSKVATADWANGLTF
clone_size: NA; v_call: TRBV27; j_call: TRBJ2-7; d_call: NA; cdr3_nt: TGTGCCAGCAGTTTATCCGGACTTCCTCCCTACGAGCAGTACTTC; cdr3_aa: CASSLSGLPPYEQYF
clone_size: NA; v_call: TRBV7-2; j_call: TRBJ2-1; d_call: TRBD2; cdr3_nt: TGTGCCAGCAGCTTTTCTAGCGGGGGTTCCAATGAGCAGTTCTTC; cdr3_aa: CASSFSSGGSNEQFF
clone_size: NA; v_call: TRBV19; j_call: TRBJ2-7; d_call: NA; cdr3_nt: TGTGCCAGTAGTATCCCCGGATCCACAGAAAACTCCTACGAGCAGTACTTC; cdr3_aa: CASSIPGSTENSYEQYF
clone_size: NA; v_call: TRBV12-5; j_call: TRBJ2-7; d_call: TRBD2; cdr3_nt: TGTGCTAGTGGTCCCGCTGGGCGGGAGGAGTACGAGCAGTACTTC; cdr3_aa: CASGPAGREEYEQYF
clone_size: NA; v_call: TRBV19; j_call: TRBJ2-3; d_call: TRBD2; cdr3_nt: TGTGCCAGTAGTCCCCTTTCTATGGGACTAGTCATAGCAGATACGCAGTATTTT; cdr3_aa: CASSPLSMGLVIADTQYF
clone_size: NA; v_call: TRBV6-5; j_call: TRBJ1-1; d_call: TRBD1; cdr3_nt: TGTGCCAGCAGTTACGGGAGACAGGGGAGGAACACTGAAGCTTTCTTT; cdr3_aa: CASSYGRQGRNTEAFF
clone_size: NA; v_call: TRBV5-1; j_call: TRBJ2-3; d_call: NA; cdr3_nt: TGCGCCAGCAGCTTGGCTGCGGGAATTAGTTCTGCTACGCAGTATTTT; cdr3_aa: CASSLAAGISSATQYF
clone_size: NA; v_call: TRBV2; j_call: TRBJ1-2; d_call: NA; cdr3_nt: TGTGCCAGCAGCCGGCGGGAAAACTATGGCTACACCTTC; cdr3_aa: CASSRRENYGYTF
clone_size: once; v_call: TRBV6-5; j_call: TRBJ2-7; d_call: NA; cdr3_nt: TGTGCCAGCAGTTCTACAGCGGACTCCTACGAGCAGTACTTC; cdr3_aa: CASSSTADSYEQYF
clone_size: NA; v_call: TRBV9; j_call: TRBJ2-3; d_call: NA; cdr3_nt: TGTGCCAGCAGCGTAACTAGCCGGAGCACAGATACGCAGTATTTT; cdr3_aa: CASSVTSRSTDTQYF